Below are 10 T cell receptor beta chains sequenced from a single sample in a study of beta chain features in type 1 diabetes. The study's findings and limits: Moderately but significantly shorter TCRB CDR3s were found in Type 1 diabetes patients in all four CD4+ subsets.

Sequencing targeted expressed TCRB transcripts, as all isolated RNA had been reverse transcribed. Only in-frame clones appear in the TCRdb table, and some are missing; sequencing was by immunoSEQ multiplex PCR. The data show more than 300,000 clones, approximately 9.7% seen once. For these receptors, no antigen is known. Sequencing was carried out using central memory CD4+ T cells from blood. The receptor set was obtained from a man aged 25-45 years with type 1 diabetes.

This clone has only a few counts. This chain joins TRBV6-5 and TRBJ1-2; unclear D gene. V dropped 8 bases and J dropped 4 bases, with 14 bases sitting between them. Germline assignment: CDR1 MNHEY and CDR2 SVGAGI. CDR3 length: 13 residues. The CDR3 nucleotides are TGTGCCAGCCGGCTGGACGGGCGCTATGGCTACACCTTC. Its translation is CASRLDGRYGYTF.

This clone was recorded at least ten times. This sequence joins TRBV15 and TRBJ2-5; D not resolved. Germline-derived CDR1 and CDR2 are LNHNV and YYDKDF (reference sequence). Trimming took off 0 bases at V and 2 bases at J, with 7 bases between the two ends. CDR3 length equals 14 residues. This chain's CDR3 is CATSRDVTQETQYF. In nucleotides, the CDR3 is TGTGCCACCAGCAGAGATGTCACACAAGAGACCCAGTACTTC.

The rearrangement joins TRBV9 to TRBJ1-3, with D uncertain. The germline V and J ends were trimmed by 2 bases and 0 bases, with 9 bases remaining between them. The CDR3 has 15 amino acids. Germline V lookup: CDR1 SGDLS, CDR2 YYNGEE. The DNA of the CDR3 is TGTGCCAGCAGCGTTTCCGTTTTCTCTGGAAACACCATATATTTT. It translates to CASSVSVFSGNTIYF. Using reference TRBV9 and TRBJ1-3 for the parts outside the CDR3, the full variable domain is DSGVTQTPKHLITATGQRVTLRCSPRSGDLSVYWYQQSLDQGLQFLIQYYNGEERAKGNILERFSAQQFPDLHSELNLSSLELGDSALYFCASSVSVFSGNTIYFGEGSWLTVV.

This clone occurred many times. The V gene is TRBV4-3, the J gene TRBJ1-6; possibly TRBD1 for D (6 bases). CDR1 is LGHNA and CDR2 is YSLEER in the germline V gene. The V and J ends lost 0 bases and 6 bases respectively, with 12 bases between them. There are 16 residues in the CDR3. The CDR3 spells CASSQDLRDINSPLHF. DNA for the CDR3: TGCGCCAGCAGCCAAGATCTCCGGGACATTAATTCACCCCTCCACTTT.

This clone was found a few times. This rearrangement joins TRBV7-9 to TRBJ2-3; tentatively, D is TRBD1 (6 bases). CDR3 length: 13 residues. The germline gives CDR1 SEHNR, CDR2 FQNEAQ (reference sequence). The V end lost 5 bases, the J end lost 6 bases, and 12 bases lay between the germline ends. The CDR3 is CASSRDIGDTQYF. Here the CDR3 DNA reads TGTGCCAGCAGCCGGGACATTGGGGATACGCAGTATTTT.

The rearrangement uses TRBV4-3 and TRBJ1-2; D call uncertain. V lost 0 bases and J lost 4, with 9 bases in between. Germline CDR1 LGHNA, CDR2 YSLEER. The CDR3 is 14 amino acids. The CDR3 is CASSQDMAGYGYTF. The CDR3 region has the DNA TGCGCCAGCAGCCAAGATATGGCAGGCTATGGCTACACCTTC.

This rearrangement joins TRBV6-5 to TRBJ1-2; D is ambiguous. The V and J ends lost 2 bases and 8 bases respectively, with 15 bases between them. CDR3 length: 14 amino acids. Germline V gives CDR1 MNHEY, CDR2 SVGAGI. CDR3 sequence (DNA): TGTGCCAGCAGTTACGCGGCCGACCCTAAGGGCTACACCTTC. Amino acid sequence: CASSYAADPKGYTF.

The sample holds a few counts of this clone. This sequence joins TRBV5-5 and TRBJ1-1; D ambiguous. With 4 bases removed from V and 7 bases from J, the gap between germline ends came to 14 bases. The length of the CDR3 is 13 residues. Germline V gene lookup returns CDR1 SGHKS and CDR2 YYEKEE (reference sequence). The CDR3: CASSRNQLSEAFF. The CDR3 DNA reads as TGTGCCAGCAGCCGCAACCAATTAAGTGAAGCTTTCTTT.

This clone was seen only a few times. V is TRBV9 and J is TRBJ1-1; TRBD1 aligns across 9 bases. The CDR3 runs to 15 residues. Trimming cost V 4 bases and J 3 bases; bases outside gene matches: 7. CDR1 SGDLS and CDR2 YYNGEE come from the germline V gene. DNA for the CDR3: TGTGCCAGCAGCATGATCCGGGACAGGGACACTGAAGCTTTCTTT. Amino acid sequence: CASSMIRDRDTEAFF.

The table lists this clone with a few counts. V is TRBV6-1 and J is TRBJ2-7, with D unclear. Looked up from germline, CDR1 is MNHNS and CDR2 is SASEGT. The CDR3 loop spans 13 amino acids. Trimming stripped 7 bases from V and 1 base from J, with 11 bases between. The CDR3 loop is CASNKGQSYEQYF. DNA for the CDR3: TGTGCCAGCAACAAAGGGCAGTCCTACGAGCAGTACTTC.